This TCR delta chain was found in a study of gamma-delta chains in newborns, infants, children. About the study: Innate gammadelta T cells reportedly expand polyclonally right after birth, driven by microbial exposure, per the title.

The CDR3 runs to 19 residues. Per germline, CDR1 GEAIGNYY and CDR2 EKD. Trimming stripped 0 bases from V and 0 bases from J, with 14 bases between. TCRdb re-called clones from the reads via CATT. The table lists 9,000 to 13,000 delta-chain clones, over 8% of them singletons, with roughly 3.8% in the top ten. This TCR derives from a child who was a newborn, infant or young child, either healthy, febrile or measles-vaccinated (not recorded which). The source material was blood. This chain joins TRDV2 and TRDJ3; the D gene could be TRDD2 or TRDD3 (5 bases each). The DNA for the CDR3 is TGTGCCTGTGACACCTCCTTCGGGGACAGCTCCTGGGACACCCGACAGATGTTTTTC. Its protein is CACDTSFGDSSWDTRQMFF.